This is a list of T cell receptor beta chains from one sample in a study of blood T cell repertoires in COVID-19. Some clones are missing from TCRdb's copy, which holds only in-frame ones; the method was immunoSEQ multiplex PCR. Of around 58,000 clones listed, less than 90% are singletons. Sequencing was carried out using peripheral blood. These receptors all stem from a human donor in a cohort sampled during active COVID-19. CDR3s include the opening cysteine and the closing phenylalanine or tryptophan. The D gene is left open where the match is weak. The listing skips clone size in some rows; elsewhere it reads once, few, many or a size class.

size	V	J	D	DNA	CDR3
.	TRBV20-1	TRBJ2-1	.	TGCAGTGCTAGTGATAGTTCCCTCTCCTACAATGAGCAGTTCTTC	CSASDSSLSYNEQFF
.	TRBV7-9	TRBJ1-1	TRBD1	TGTGCCAGCAGCTACGGGACAGGGGGGGCGAGGGCTGAAGCTTTCTTT	CASSYGTGGARAEAFF
.	TRBV5-1	TRBJ2-6	TRBD1	TGCGCCAGCAGCATGACAGGGACGCTCTCTGGGGCCAACGTCCTGACTTTC	CASSMTGTLSGANVLTF
.	TRBV7-9	TRBJ2-3	.	TGTGCCAGCAGCATTAGCGGCCAGGATACGCAGTATTTT	CASSISGQDTQYF
.	TRBV4-3	TRBJ1-1	TRBD1	TGCGCCAGCAGCTCTCATCAGGGGGCCGGAACTGAAGCTTTCTTT	CASSSHQGAGTEAFF
.	TRBV2	TRBJ1-2	.	TGTGCCAGCAGATCAGGGGTGGGTAACTATGGCTACACCTTC	CASRSGVGNYGYTF
.	TRBV5-7	TRBJ1-5	.	TGTGCCAGCAGCTCCGACAGGTTAAATCAGCCCCAGCATTTT	CASSSDRLNQPQHF
.	TRBV5-1	TRBJ2-7	TRBD1	TGCGCCAGCAGCTCCTTCCTTTATGGCGGGACAGGGTTTAACGAGCAGTACTTC	CASSSFLYGGTGFNEQYF
.	TRBV11-2	TRBJ2-3	TRBD2	TGTGCCAGCAGCCCACGTAGCGGGGGCACCCCTACGCAGTATTTT	CASSPRSGGTPTQYF
.	TRBV28	TRBJ1-1	.	TGTGCCAGCGGCCGCATAATTGACAGCGCTGAAGCTTTCTTT	CASGRIIDSAEAFF
.	TRBV7-9	TRBJ1-1	.	TGTGCCAGCAGCAACCGTTCAGGCCTTAAGAACACTGAAGCTTTCTTT	CASSNRSGLKNTEAFF
.	TRBV7-3	TRBJ2-3	TRBD2	TGTGCCAGCAGCCCGACTAGCGGGGGTAGCACAGATACGCAGTATTTT	CASSPTSGGSTDTQYF
.	TRBV12-3/TRBV12-4	TRBJ2-1	.	TGTGCCAGCAGTGCTCGGGGAAATGAGCAGTTCTTC	CASSARGNEQFF
.	TRBV9	TRBJ2-3	.	TGTGCCAGCAGCGTCCACGGGACTCCGGGGGATACGCAGTATTTT	CASSVHGTPGDTQYF
.	TRBV5-1	TRBJ2-7	.	TGCGCCAGCAGCTTATCTCCCGGGGCCTACGAGCAGTACTTC	CASSLSPGAYEQYF
.	TRBV11-2	TRBJ1-3	.	TGTGCCAGCAGCTTAGAACGGGAGGGAAACACCATATATTTT	CASSLEREGNTIYF
few	TRBV30	TRBJ1-2	.	TGTGCCTTATCTCGGGACACCTATCCCTCTAACTATGGCTACACCTTC	CALSRDTYPSNYGYTF
.	TRBV3-1/TRBV3-2	TRBJ1-6	.	TGTGCCAGCAGCCAAGGCGGGACTAGGTCCGGTTCACCCCTCCACTTT	CASSQGGTRSGSPLHF
once	TRBV30	TRBJ1-3	.	TGTGCCTGGAGTTTGTGGAGCTCTGGAAACACCATATATTTT	CAWSLWSSGNTIYF
.	TRBV7-2	TRBJ2-5	TRBD2	TGTGCCAGCAGCTTAGCACTAGCGGGGAGGGCCCAGTACTTC	CASSLALAGRAQYF
.	TRBV7-9	TRBJ2-2	TRBD1	TGTGCCAGCAGCTTCGGGACAGTTAACACCGGGGAGCTGTTTTTT	CASSFGTVNTGELFF
.	TRBV6-2/TRBV6-3	TRBJ2-3	TRBD2	TGTGCCAGCAGTACCCCCGCCGGGACTAGCGGACCTAGCACAGATACGCAGTATTTT	CASSTPAGTSGPSTDTQYF
.	TRBV2	TRBJ2-2	.	TGTGCCAGCAGGGGGCCCACCGGGGAGCTGTTTTTT	CASRGPTGELFF
.	TRBV6-6	TRBJ1-1	.	TGTGCCAGCAGGCGGACAGAGAACACTGAAGCTTTCTTT	CASRRTENTEAFF
.	TRBV21-1	TRBJ1-2	.	TGTGCCAGCAGCAATGGCCGGGACAGGGGAGATGGCTACACCTTC	CASSNGRDRGDGYTF
.	TRBV9	TRBJ2-2	.	TGTGCCAGCAGCGTAGCTCCCGTGTCGGCCGGGGAGCTGTTTTTT	CASSVAPVSAGELFF
few	TRBV28	TRBJ2-5	TRBD2	TGTGCCACAACGACTAGCGGAAGAAAAGAGACCCAGTACTTC	CATTTSGRKETQYF
.	TRBV30	TRBJ1-6	.	TGTGCCTGGAGTGCGGGAGGGGGAGACTATAATTCACCCCTCCACTTT	CAWSAGGGDYNSPLHF
.	TRBV5-4	TRBJ1-2	TRBD1	TGTGCCAGCAGCCCGGGGACAGGGCATAACTATGGCTACACCTTC	CASSPGTGHNYGYTF
.	TRBV29-1	TRBJ1-4	TRBD1	TGCAGCGGGAGGACAGGGGGGGAAAAACTGTTTTTT	CSGRTGGEKLFF
few	TRBV3-1/TRBV3-2	TRBJ1-1	.	TGTGCCAGCAGCCAAGGGTTGATTACAGGACTATTATTACCTGAAGCTTTCTTT	CASSQGLITGLLLPEAFF
.	TRBV4-3	TRBJ1-1	.	TGCGCCAGCAGCCAGACAGTGAACACTGAAGCTTTCTTT	CASSQTVNTEAFF
.	TRBV6-2/TRBV6-3	TRBJ1-2	TRBD1	TGTGCCAGCAGTCGACAGGGCTATTCACTACACTATGGCTACACCTTC	CASSRQGYSLHYGYTF
.	TRBV6-6	TRBJ1-1	TRBD1	TGTGCCAGCAGTTCAATCAGGGGGGTTAACACTGAAGCTTTCTTT	CASSSIRGVNTEAFF
.	TRBV6-2/TRBV6-3	TRBJ2-7	TRBD1	TGTGCCAGCAGTTGCGGCGGACAGGGCGGTTACGAGCAGTACTTC	CASSCGGQGGYEQYF
medium-sized	TRBV7-9	TRBJ2-7	.	TGTGCCAGCAGCCGCGACAGTAACGAGCAGTACTTC	CASSRDSNEQYF
.	TRBV5-1	TRBJ2-2	TRBD2	TGCGCCAGCAGCACAACCCCGGGACTAGCGGGTACCGGGGAGCTGTTTTTT	CASSTTPGLAGTGELFF
medium-sized	TRBV6-1	TRBJ1-4	.	TGTGCCAGCAGTGAAATCGGGGGGATCGGTAATGAAAAACTGTTTTTT	CASSEIGGIGNEKLFF
.	TRBV2	TRBJ2-1	TRBD1	TGTGCCAGAGGACAGGGCGTTGGCGATGAGCAGTTCTTC	CARGQGVGDEQFF
.	TRBV12-3/TRBV12-4	TRBJ1-1	.	TGTGCCAGCTGGGGCGGGGTGAACACTGAAGCTTTCTTT	CASWGGVNTEAFF
.	TRBV5-1	TRBJ1-6	.	TGCGCCAGCAGCTTACAGCAATATAATTCACCCCTCCACTTT	CASSLQQYNSPLHF
.	TRBV7-9	TRBJ1-4	TRBD1	TGTGCCAGCAGCACCCGACAGGGGAACATAGAAAAACTGTTTTTT	CASSTRQGNIEKLFF
.	TRBV15	TRBJ1-3	.	TGTGCCACCAGCAGTTGGCCCGGAAACACCATATATTTT	CATSSWPGNTIYF
.	TRBV24-1	TRBJ2-3	.	TGTGCCACCAGTGTATTTTCGACAGGAGGAAATACGCAGTATTTT	CATSVFSTGGNTQYF
.	TRBV4-2	TRBJ2-1	TRBD1	TGTGCCAGCAGCCAAACAGGGGGAGATTCCTACAATGAGCAGTTCTTC	CASSQTGGDSYNEQFF
.	TRBV2	TRBJ1-1	TRBD1	TGTGCCAGCAGTGAAGCCCCCAGGGGGTGGAACACTGAAGCTTTCTTT	CASSEAPRGWNTEAFF